This T cell receptor beta chain was observed in a study of shared clonotypes between healthy human individuals. Study findings and constraints: Incomplete sequencing of sorted subsets was indicated by rarefaction despite large depth. Represented diversity (both genetic and exposure-history) was limited by the small number of donors.

Details on this clone: Its antigen is not known.

This table comes from immunoSEQ multiplex PCR, and its TCRdb copy is limited to in-frame clones, with some not included. The data hold about 2.4 million clones, with roughly 92% observed a single time. V lost 4 bases and J lost 3, with 10 bases in between. CDR1 and CDR2 (germline): SGHDT, YYEEEE. This CDR3 contains 13 residues. Everyone who donated was a Caucasian adult who lived in Nashville, Tennessee. The TCR sequence derives from a man between 18 and 35 years old in good health. The specimen sequenced was naive CD4+ T cells sorted from blood. Subset specified: CD45RA+ positively selected. This chain links TRBV5-6 with TRBJ1-1; D call uncertain. The CDR3 protein is CASSQDPYTEAFF. The CDR3 DNA is TGTGCCAGCAGCCAAGACCCATACACTGAAGCTTTCTTT.